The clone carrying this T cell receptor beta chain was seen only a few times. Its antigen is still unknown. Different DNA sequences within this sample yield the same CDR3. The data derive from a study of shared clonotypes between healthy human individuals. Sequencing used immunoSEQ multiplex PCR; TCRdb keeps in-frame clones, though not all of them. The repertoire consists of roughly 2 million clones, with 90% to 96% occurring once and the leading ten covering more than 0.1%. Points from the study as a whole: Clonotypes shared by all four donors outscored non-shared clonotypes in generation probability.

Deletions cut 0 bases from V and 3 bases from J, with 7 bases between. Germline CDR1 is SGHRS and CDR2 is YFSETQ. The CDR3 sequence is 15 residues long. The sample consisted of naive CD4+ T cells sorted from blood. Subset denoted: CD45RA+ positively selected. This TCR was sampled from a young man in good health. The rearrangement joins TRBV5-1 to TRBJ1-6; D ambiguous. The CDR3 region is CASSLDRGYNSPLHF. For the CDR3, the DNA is TGCGCCAGCAGCTTGGATCGGGGCTATAATTCACCCCTCCACTTT.